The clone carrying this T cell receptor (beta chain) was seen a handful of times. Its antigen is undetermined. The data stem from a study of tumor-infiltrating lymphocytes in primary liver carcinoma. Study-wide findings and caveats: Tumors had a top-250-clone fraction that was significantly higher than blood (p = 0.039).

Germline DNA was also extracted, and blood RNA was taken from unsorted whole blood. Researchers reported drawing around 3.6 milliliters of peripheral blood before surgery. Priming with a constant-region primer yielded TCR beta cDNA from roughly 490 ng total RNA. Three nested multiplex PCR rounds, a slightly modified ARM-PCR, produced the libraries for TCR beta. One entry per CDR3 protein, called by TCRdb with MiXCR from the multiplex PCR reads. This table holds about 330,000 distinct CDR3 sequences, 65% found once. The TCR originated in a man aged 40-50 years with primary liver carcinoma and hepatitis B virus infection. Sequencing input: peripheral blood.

The CDR3: CASSPAGGRGYEQYF. The CDR3 region has the DNA TGTGCCAGCAGCCCTGCGGGGGGCAGGGGCTACGAGCAGTACTTC. This chain connects TRBV7-9 to TRBJ2-7; 8 bases align to TRBD2. Losses at the gene ends were 5 bases for V and 3 bases for J; bases not matched to a gene: 9. The CDR3 spans 15 residues. Per germline, CDR1 SEHNR and CDR2 FQNEAQ (reference sequence).